The TCR beta chain under discussion was sequenced for a study of blood T cell repertoires in COVID-19. Overall study: The United States, Italy and Spain were the sources of the acute and convalescent COVID-19 samples. In each case, the material was cDNA or gDNA derived from T cells, B-cell-depleted T cells, or PBMCs.

Per the original methods: Estimation of nucleated cell counts relied on the amplification of reference gene primers. Sequencing was performed with immunoSEQ multiplex PCR; in TCRdb, only in-frame clones are kept and a portion is missing. The V and J calls and the clone size are those of that table, but D and trimming were determined from the DNA. Here the sample spans about 77,000 clones, roughly 80% being singletons. The CDR3 has 12 amino acids. Trimming left V 7 bases short and J 2 bases short, with 9 bases between. Germline-derived CDR1 and CDR2 are SGHNT and YYREEE (reference sequence). The sequence was obtained from a woman in her 70s with acute or convalescent COVID-19. The sequencing input was peripheral blood. The chain recombines TRBV5-4 with TRBJ2-5; D is possibly TRBD1 (5 bases). The CDR3 sequence is CASSRDQETQYF. Written as DNA, the CDR3 is TGTGCCAGCTCCAGGGATCAAGAGACCCAGTACTTC.